This T cell receptor (beta chain) was found in a study of human T cells and chemical hapten exposure. Background on the study: TCR yields per sample varied mostly from small pooled library volume differences.

Looked up from germline, CDR1 is MNHEY and CDR2 is SVGEGT. CDR3 size: 13 residues. Between the trimmed V and J ends, which lost 6 bases and 1 base, there was a span of 9 bases. This clonotype was detected a few times. Unfractionated whole blood yielded total RNA. The study used a library that attached unique molecular identifiers to individual cDNA molecules. TCRdb analysed the 5' RACE reads with MiXCR anew, one entry per CDR3 protein. The profile covers roughly 81,000 distinct CDR3 sequences, with approximately 7.7% appearing a single time and around 2% taken by the ten largest. The source is a male donor in good health. This chain links TRBV6-2 or TRBV6-3 with TRBJ1-1; D gene ambiguous. CDR3 amino acids: CASSYEKNTEAFF. CDR3 nucleotide sequence: TGTGCCAGCAGCTATGAGAAGAACACTGAAGCTTTCTTT.